The entry below describes one T cell receptor (beta chain). Antigen: not known. This record belongs to a study of T cells after yellow fever vaccination. Study outcomes and limitations: The secondary response was weaker, and its peak arrived faster, on day 5 versus 15. Bulk-population clonotypes that are abundant could appear as contaminants in FACS-sorted repertoires.

Production of TCR cDNA was by 5'RACE template switching, which also added a universal primer site and UMIs. TCRdb re-called the 5' RACE reads through MiXCR, storing one row per CDR3 protein. Of 500,000 to 650,000 distinct CDR3 sequences detected, roughly an eighth appear once; the ten largest clones hold 15%. Sequenced here: PBMCs, sampled on the day of the yellow fever booster vaccination. The origin of this receptor is a man under 40 who received the YFV17D yellow fever vaccine.

Here the CDR3 reads CASSPGTNEKLFF. The CDR3 bases are TGTGCCAGCAGCCCGGGGACAAATGAAAAACTGTTTTTT. This chain joins TRBV4-2 and TRBJ1-4; a possible D gene is TRBD1 (6 bases). Germline V lookup: CDR1 LGHNA, CDR2 YNFKEQ. The V end was cut by 4 bases, the J end by 5 bases, with 8 bases between. The CDR3 runs 13 residues.